The rows below give T cell receptor beta chains drawn from one sample of a study of graft-versus-host responses after intestinal transplantation. The repertoire was sequenced with immunoSEQ multiplex PCR; TCRdb's copy has only in-frame clones and lacks some. The table has about 57,000 clones, 85% to 90% seen once. The starting material was PBMCs, obtained 26 days after transplant. Receptors were obtained from a human patient who received an intestinal transplant, so some T cells may come from the graft donor. Both conserved end residues are part of each CDR3. The D gene is left open where the match is weak. Size is omitted from some rows. Given values are once, few, many or a class for expanded clones.

.	TRBJ1-1	TRBV5-1	TRBD1	CASSLQGSVTEAFF	TGCGCCAGCAGCCTACAGGGGTCGGTCACTGAAGCTTTCTTT
.	TRBJ2-4	TRBV7-9	.	CASSGGLMGAKNIQYF	TGTGCCAGCAGCGGCGGGCTTATGGGAGCCAAAAACATTCAGTACTTC
once	TRBJ1-2	TRBV11-2	.	CASSSLGQGYGYTF	TGTGCCAGCAGTTCCCTGGGGCAGGGGTATGGCTACACCTTC
.	TRBJ2-2	TRBV10-2	.	CASSEWSVQSGNTGELFF	TGCGCCAGCAGTGAGTGGTCAGTGCAATCGGGGAACACCGGGGAGCTGTTTTTT
.	TRBJ1-1	TRBV27	.	CASSWVGGTEAFF	TGTGCCAGCAGTTGGGTGGGGGGGACTGAAGCTTTCTTT
.	TRBJ2-7	TRBV19	.	CASSGGGSYEQYF	TGTGCCAGTAGTGGGGGGGGCAGCTACGAGCAGTACTTC
.	TRBJ2-3	TRBV9	.	CASSEERNGGLGTDTQYF	TGTGCCAGCAGCGAGGAAAGAAACGGGGGGCTTGGCACAGATACGCAGTATTTT
.	TRBJ2-6	TRBV10-3	.	CAIRAAAGHNIPSGANVLTF	TGTGCCATCAGGGCGGCAGCCGGACACAATATTCCCTCTGGGGCCAACGTCCTGACTTTC
.	TRBJ2-3	TRBV27	TRBD2	CASSLTSGSTDTQYF	TGTGCCAGCAGTTTAACTAGCGGCAGCACAGATACGCAGTATTTT
once	TRBJ1-2	TRBV4-1	.	CASSQELPRRGKYTF	TGCGCCAGCAGCCAAGAGCTTCCGAGAAGGGGAAAATACACCTTC
once	TRBJ2-7	TRBV5-1	TRBD2	CASRLGGGYEQYF	TGCGCCAGCCGCCTGGGGGGGGGCTACGAGCAGTACTTC